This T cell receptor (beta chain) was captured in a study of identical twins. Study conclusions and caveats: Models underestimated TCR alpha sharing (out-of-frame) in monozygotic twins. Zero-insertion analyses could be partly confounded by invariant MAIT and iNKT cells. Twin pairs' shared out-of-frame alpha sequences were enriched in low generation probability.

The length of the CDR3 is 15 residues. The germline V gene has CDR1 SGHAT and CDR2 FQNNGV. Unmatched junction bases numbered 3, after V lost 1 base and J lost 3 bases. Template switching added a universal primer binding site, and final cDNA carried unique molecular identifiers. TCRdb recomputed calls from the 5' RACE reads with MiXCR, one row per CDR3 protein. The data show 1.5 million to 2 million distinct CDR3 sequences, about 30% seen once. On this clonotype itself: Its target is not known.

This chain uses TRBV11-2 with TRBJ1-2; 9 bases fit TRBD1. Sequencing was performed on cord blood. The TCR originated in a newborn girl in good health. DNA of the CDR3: TGTGCCAGCAGCTTAGCCGGGACAGGGCACTATGGCTACACCTTC. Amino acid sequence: CASSLAGTGHYGYTF.